This T cell receptor (beta chain) was sequenced in a study of Graves' ophthalmopathy and Graves' hyperthyroidism (dated 2018 in TCRdb). Concerning the study at large: Peripheral blood samples were taken at the time of initial diagnosis, before any treatment was given. To explore V-J signatures that separate ophthalmopathy from hyperthyroidism, a discovery set of 100 patients was enrolled, consisting of roughly 45 with ophthalmopathy and fewer than 60 with stable hyperthyroidism. In total, 120 to 150 blood samples were TCR-sequenced: some 40 ophthalmopathy, some 75 hyperthyroidism and some 17 hyperthyroidism-to-ophthalmopathy patients. An independent validation cohort comprised some 19 hyperthyroidism patients and some 16 patients who later progressed from hyperthyroidism to ophthalmopathy. The study used TCR beta repertoire signatures to distinguish Graves' ophthalmopathy from Graves' hyperthyroidism and to predict progression to ophthalmopathy. Once sampling was done, hyperthyroidism patients were given methimazole at a starting dose of 30 mg daily, while ophthalmopathy patients were given high-dose intravenous methylprednisolone. In 6 or 7 hyperthyroidism patients, T-cell repertoires of thyroid tissue and blood were compared.

The CDR3 sequence holds 12 residues, the cysteine and phenylalanine included. The retained sequence is limited to the CDR3, 36 bases, with the frame set at the first base. Trimming removed 6 bases from V and 8 bases from J, leaving 10 bases between the germline ends. TCR beta CDR3 regions were amplified from RNA transcripts for repertoire sequencing. HTBI primers and the Qiagen OneStep RT-PCR kit were used in a first-round RT-PCR, which was followed by a second-round multiplex PCR, size selection and purification. Sequencing of the libraries was carried out on an Illumina HiSeq2000 in paired-end mode with 100 bp reads. The paper's data handling went like this. SOAPnuke was used to process the reads, removing any read that contained adapters or uncalled bases, had a mean Phred below 15, or lacked an exact match to the constant primer or identifier. High-quality paired reads were merged with COPE v1.2.5. Each unique nucleotide sequence was defined as a clonotype, and clonotypes were aligned to IMGT TRB V, D and J references with MiTCR v1.1. The analysis was limited to V-J combinations with a frequency above 0.0001, which together covered roughly 99% of the repertoires. For each V-J combination, a TCR clonal expansion and chaos score was defined as the ratio of F50 clonal expansion to chaos observed in the TCRdist matrix. Features were reduced by Welch's t-statistics and random forest to over 10 V-J combinations, which fed a naive Bayes classifier. The Morisita-Horn index was used to measure how similar the thyroid and blood repertoires were. Through fastp at Q25 and MiXCR, TCRdb rebuilt clones from the public reads, retaining in-frame beta chains. For every CDR3 protein sequence, its rows merge into one entry that carries the most common genes and DNA. For this entry, the V and J calls and clone size follow TCRdb and not the study's own pipeline. Here the sample has some 750,000 distinct CDR3 sequences; about 44% occur a single time. The ten largest clones represent less than 55% of the sample.

Patients with ophthalmopathy had moderately to severely active disease, with a Clinical Activity Score of 3 or more, a NOSPECS grade of 4 or more, and a disease duration of less than 3 months. Patients with other autoimmune diseases, uncontrolled infections, pregnancy or lactation were excluded from the study. Diagnosis relied on clinical symptoms, serum thyroxine, TRAb, thyroid ultrasound and orbital computed tomography. PBMCs were isolated from more than 8 ml of fresh peripheral blood by Ficoll-Paque density gradient centrifugation. Total RNA was extracted using Trizol reagent, and RNA quality was checked on an Agilent 2100 Bioanalyzer. What the research found in general, with its limitations: The 13-signature model separated ophthalmopathy from stable hyperthyroidism with approximately 85% sensitivity and 81.08% specificity in cross-validation, and 80%/75% in the test set. In validation, the model predicted ophthalmopathy progression with about 70% sensitivity and 72% to 80% specificity; 12 predicted patients were CT-confirmed with GO in a median of around 6 months. Most expanded thyroid clonotypes with a frequency above 0.001 also appeared in blood, which suggests that blood repertoires may reflect the immune response in the thyroid. No statistical method was used to set the sample size in advance, and the investigators knew which group each participant was assigned to.

This clonotype was picked up many times. Its antigen is currently not known. The input lacks base qualities; no much larger clone sits a single base away. This clonotype was obtained from an adult man with Graves' ophthalmopathy. The rearrangement joined TRBV12-3 or TRBV12-4 to TRBJ1-4, with a weak D call of TRBD1 (5 bases match). What was sequenced was peripheral blood. The CDR3 reads CASSSGGEKLFF. The sequenced DNA: TGTGCCAGCAGCTCGGGGGGAGAAAAACTGTTTTTT.